The source of this T cell receptor (beta chain) is a study of shared clonotypes between healthy human individuals. On the study more broadly: Donors had three CD4 naive, three CD4 memory, two CD8 naive and one CD8 memory plate apiece.

Germline V CDR1 and CDR2: MGHDK, SYGVNS. V was shortened by 5 bases and J by 1 base, with 5 bases between the two germline ends. This CDR3 has 12 amino acids. Caucasian adults residing in Nashville, Tennessee made up all the donors. In replicate PCRs of sorted subsets, roughly 200 ng DNA, about 29,000 T cell genomes, was used. Profiled with immunoSEQ multiplex PCR; TCRdb holds only in-frame clones, not every one. The table records some 1.5 million clones, roughly 97% of them present only once. The genes are TRBV25-1 and TRBJ1-1; no definite D call. Material for sequencing was naive CD4+ T cells sorted from blood. Subset given: CD45RA+ positively selected. This clonotype was obtained from a man aged 25-45 years in good health. DNA of the CDR3: TGTGCCAGCAGTAGGTCGAACACTGAAGCTTTCTTT. Translated, it gives CASSRSNTEAFF.